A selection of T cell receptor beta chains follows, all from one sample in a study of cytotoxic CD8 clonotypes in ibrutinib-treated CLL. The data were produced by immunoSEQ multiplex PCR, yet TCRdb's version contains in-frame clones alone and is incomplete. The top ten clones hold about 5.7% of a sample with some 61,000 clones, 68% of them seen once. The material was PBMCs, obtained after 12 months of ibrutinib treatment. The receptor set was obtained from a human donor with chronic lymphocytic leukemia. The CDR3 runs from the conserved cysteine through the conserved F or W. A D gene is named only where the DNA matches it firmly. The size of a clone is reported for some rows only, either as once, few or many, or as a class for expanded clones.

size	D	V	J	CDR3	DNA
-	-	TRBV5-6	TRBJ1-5	CASSYIAAGQSNQPQHF	TGTGCCAGCAGCTACATAGCCGCGGGACAAAGCAATCAGCCCCAGCATTTT
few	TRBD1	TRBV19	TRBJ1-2	CATALLRDRSYGYTF	TGTGCCACAGCCCTCCTCCGGGACAGATCCTATGGCTACACCTTC
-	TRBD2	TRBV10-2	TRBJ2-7	CASGGGRLYEQYF	TGCGCCAGCGGCGGGGGACGCCTCTACGAGCAGTACTTC
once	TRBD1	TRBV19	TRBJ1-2	CASSMDRQNYGYTF	TGTGCCAGTAGTATGGACAGGCAGAACTATGGCTACACCTTC
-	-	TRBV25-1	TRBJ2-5	CASSESGVEGETQYF	TGTGCCAGCAGTGAAAGTGGGGTGGAGGGAGAGACCCAGTACTTC
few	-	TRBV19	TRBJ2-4	CASLGGREDIQYF	TGTGCCAGTCTGGGGGGCAGGGAGGACATTCAGTACTTC
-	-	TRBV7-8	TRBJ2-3	CASRRGHVPSTDTQYF	TGTGCCAGCAGACGCGGACACGTGCCTAGCACAGATACGCAGTATTTT
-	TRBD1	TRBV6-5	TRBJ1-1	CASSGEQGVNTEAFF	TGTGCCAGCAGCGGGGAGCAGGGGGTGAACACTGAAGCTTTCTTT
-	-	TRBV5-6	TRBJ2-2	CASSRGLNTGELFF	TGTGCCAGCAGTAGGGGACTGAACACCGGGGAGCTGTTTTTT
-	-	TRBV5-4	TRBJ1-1	CASSTPGSPPGFF	TGTGCCAGCAGCACCCCAGGGTCCCCACCGGGTTTCTTT
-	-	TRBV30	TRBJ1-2	CAWSVSIGRPNYGYTF	TGTGCCTGGAGTGTGTCGATCGGCAGACCCAACTATGGCTACACCTTC
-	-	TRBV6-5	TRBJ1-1	CASSYGGRNTEAFF	TGTGCCAGCAGTTACGGGGGAAGGAACACTGAAGCTTTCTTT
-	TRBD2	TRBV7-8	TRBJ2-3	CASSLASSGGGDTQYF	TGTGCCAGCAGCTTAGCCTCTAGCGGGGGAGGAGATACGCAGTATTTT
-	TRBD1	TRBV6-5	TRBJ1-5	CASSRDRDNQPQHF	TGTGCCAGCAGTAGGGACAGGGATAATCAGCCCCAGCATTTT
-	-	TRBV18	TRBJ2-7	CASSLGQPNEQYF	TGTGCCAGCTCACTAGGACAGCCCAACGAGCAGTACTTC
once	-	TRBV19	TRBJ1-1	CASKGNTEAFF	TGTGCCAGTAAGGGAAACACTGAAGCTTTCTTT
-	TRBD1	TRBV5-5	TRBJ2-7	CASSFRDRDYEQYF	TGTGCCAGCAGCTTCCGGGACAGGGACTACGAGCAGTACTTC
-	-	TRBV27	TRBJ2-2	CASSLSLPIRVNTGELFF	TGTGCCAGCAGTTTATCGTTGCCTATTCGGGTGAACACCGGGGAGCTGTTTTTT
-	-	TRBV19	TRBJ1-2	CASTPTGGYGYTF	TGTGCCAGTACCCCGACCGGCGGATATGGCTACACCTTC
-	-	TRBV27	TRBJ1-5	CASRRADNQPQHF	TGTGCCAGCCGTCGTGCCGATAATCAGCCCCAGCATTTT
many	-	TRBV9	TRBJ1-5	CASSAGGTNQPQHF	TGTGCCAGCAGTGCGGGGGGCACCAATCAGCCCCAGCATTTT
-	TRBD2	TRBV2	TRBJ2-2	CASNRGVPGELFF	TGTGCCAGCAATCGGGGGGTGCCCGGGGAGCTGTTTTTT
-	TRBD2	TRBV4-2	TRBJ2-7	CASSQDPGRGGEQYF	TGTGCCAGCAGCCAAGATCCCGGGAGGGGGGGTGAGCAGTACTTC
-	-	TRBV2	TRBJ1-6	CASSALMDSPLHF	TGTGCCAGCAGTGCACTCATGGATTCACCCCTCCACTTT
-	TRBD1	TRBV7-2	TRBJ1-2	CASSVPRGQANYGYTF	TGTGCCAGCAGCGTCCCCAGGGGGCAAGCTAACTATGGCTACACCTTC
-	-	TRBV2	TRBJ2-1	CASKAEAMYGNEQFF	TGTGCCAGCAAGGCGGAGGCCATGTATGGCAATGAGCAGTTCTTC
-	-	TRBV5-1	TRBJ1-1	CASSPGAMNTEAFF	TGCGCCAGCAGCCCGGGGGCCATGAACACTGAAGCTTTCTTT
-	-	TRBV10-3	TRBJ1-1	CAIKPEPGQNTEAFF	TGTGCCATCAAACCCGAGCCGGGCCAGAACACTGAAGCTTTCTTT
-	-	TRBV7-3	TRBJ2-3	CASSLGTSTDTQYF	TGTGCCAGCAGCTTAGGCACTAGCACAGATACGCAGTATTTT
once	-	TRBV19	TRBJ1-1	CASSSRGYTEAFF	TGTGCCAGTAGTAGCCGGGGGTACACTGAAGCTTTCTTT
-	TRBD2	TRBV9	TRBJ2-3	CASSRASGGTDTQYF	TGTGCCAGCAGCCGCGCTAGCGGGGGCACAGATACGCAGTATTTT
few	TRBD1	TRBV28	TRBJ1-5	CASSFHRGGNQPQHF	TGTGCCAGCAGTTTCCACAGGGGGGGCAATCAGCCCCAGCATTTT
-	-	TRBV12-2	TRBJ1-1	CASRLARAGRGRAEAFF	TGTGCAAGTCGCTTAGCGAGGGCCGGAAGGGGGCGAGCTGAAGCTTTCTTT
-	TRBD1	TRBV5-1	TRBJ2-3	CASSPDGQGPDTQYF	TGCGCCAGCAGCCCGGACGGACAGGGCCCAGATACGCAGTATTTT
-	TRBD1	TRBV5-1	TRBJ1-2	CASSPGQARYGYTF	TGCGCCAGCAGTCCCGGACAGGCCCGTTATGGCTACACCTTC
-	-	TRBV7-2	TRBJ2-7	CASSLVGQAYEQYF	TGTGCCAGCAGCTTAGTGGGACAAGCCTACGAGCAGTACTTC
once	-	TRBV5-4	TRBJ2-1	CASTGVGEQFF	TGTGCCAGCACGGGGGTTGGGGAGCAGTTCTTC
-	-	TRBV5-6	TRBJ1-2	CASSWQGTNGYTF	TGTGCCAGCAGCTGGCAGGGGACCAATGGCTACACCTTC
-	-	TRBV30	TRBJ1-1	CAWSVRMLPGRSMNTEAFF	TGTGCCTGGAGTGTACGTATGTTGCCGGGCAGGAGCATGAACACTGAAGCTTTCTTT
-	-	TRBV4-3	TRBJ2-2	CASSPRDKNTGELFF	TGCGCCAGCAGCCCCCGGGACAAGAACACCGGGGAGCTGTTTTTT
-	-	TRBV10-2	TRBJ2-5	CASSEEGVGETQYF	TGCGCCAGCAGTGAGGAGGGCGTAGGGGAGACCCAGTACTTC
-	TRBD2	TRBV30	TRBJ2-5	CAGSGVWETQYF	TGTGCCGGAAGCGGGGTGTGGGAGACCCAGTACTTC
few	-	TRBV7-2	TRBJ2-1	CASYGRASEQFF	TGTGCCAGCTACGGGAGAGCGTCTGAGCAGTTCTTC
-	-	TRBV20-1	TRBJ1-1	CSASYREAFF	TGCAGTGCTAGTTACAGGGAAGCTTTCTTT
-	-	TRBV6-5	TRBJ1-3	CASTLREPGGNTIYF	TGTGCCAGCACCCTCCGGGAGCCAGGAGGAAACACCATATATTTT
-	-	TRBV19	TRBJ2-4	CASPVESLQGSAELAKNIQYF	TGTGCCAGCCCCGTCGAGTCCCTACAAGGATCGGCCGAACTAGCCAAAAACATTCAGTACTTC
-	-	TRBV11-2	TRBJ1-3	CASSLGGEVAGNTIYF	TGTGCCAGCAGCTTAGGAGGGGAAGTCGCTGGAAACACCATATATTTT
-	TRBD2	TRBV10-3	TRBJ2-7	CAISESGRERTEQYF	TGTGCCATCAGTGAGTCTGGGAGGGAAAGGACCGAGCAGTACTTC
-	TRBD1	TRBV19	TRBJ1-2	CASTGTGTFYGYTF	TGTGCCAGCACCGGGACAGGGACCTTCTATGGCTACACCTTC
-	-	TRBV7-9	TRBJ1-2	CASSSIYGGPGYTF	TGTGCCAGCAGCTCAATTTACGGGGGGCCCGGCTACACCTTC
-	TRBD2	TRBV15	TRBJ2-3	CATSGKTSGGSTDTQYF	TGTGCCACCAGCGGAAAAACTAGCGGGGGATCCACAGATACGCAGTATTTT
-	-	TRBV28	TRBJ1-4	CASSFGFREKLFF	TGTGCCAGCAGTTTCGGTTTCAGGGAAAAACTGTTTTTT
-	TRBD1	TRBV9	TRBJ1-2	CASSGTTGANYGYTF	TGTGCCAGCAGCGGAACGACAGGGGCTAACTATGGCTACACCTTC
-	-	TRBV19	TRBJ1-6	CASSAVSTSYNSPLHF	TGTGCCAGTAGTGCCGTCAGTACCTCCTATAATTCACCCCTCCACTTT
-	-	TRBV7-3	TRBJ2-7	CASSLDGEDSYEQYF	TGTGCCAGCAGCTTAGATGGGGAGGACTCCTACGAGCAGTACTTC